This TCR beta chain emerged from a study of blood T cell repertoires in COVID-19. For the study at large: T cells, B-cell-depleted T cells, or PBMCs provided the cDNA or gDNA that served as material.

CDR3 length: 13 residues. Trimming removed 8 bases from V and 7 bases from J, with 12 bases in between. Germline lookup yields CDR1 SNHLY and CDR2 FYNNEI. Methods used by the authors: Nucleated cell number was recorded as an estimate derived from reference gene primer amplification. Only in-frame clones appear in the TCRdb table, and some are missing; sequencing was by immunoSEQ multiplex PCR. V, J and clone size are those of that table, while D and trimming were read from the DNA. Of under 250,000 clones listed, about nine tenths are singletons. This chain links TRBV2 with TRBJ1-6; no reliable D call. The sequenced sample consisted of peripheral blood. This receptor was taken from a woman between 55 and 75 years old with acute or convalescent COVID-19. CDR3: CASFNGPNSPLHF. As DNA, the CDR3 is TGTGCCAGCTTCAACGGTCCCAATTCACCCCTCCACTTT.